This is a list of T cell receptor beta chains from one sample in a study of blood T cell repertoires in COVID-19. Measured with immunoSEQ multiplex PCR; TCRdb has only the in-frame clones, and not every one. The sample records about 100,000 clones, 80% to 90% being singletons. The sequencing sample was made of peripheral blood. Receptors originate from a woman aged 80 or older with acute or convalescent COVID-19. Each CDR3 is given with its conserved first and last residue. D genes are given only for firm matches.

TRBV6-5	-	TRBJ2-7	CASSRGQGGLYEQYF	TGTGCCAGCAGCCGGGGGCAGGGGGGTCTCTACGAGCAGTACTTC
TRBV19	-	TRBJ1-5	CASSIASVYSNQPQHF	TGTGCCAGTAGTATAGCCTCCGTCTATAGCAATCAGCCCCAGCATTTT
TRBV27	-	TRBJ2-4	CASSPRGTKNIQYF	TGTGCCAGCAGTCCCCGGGGGACCAAAAACATTCAGTACTTC
TRBV7-9	-	TRBJ2-2	CASSSGLSGNTGELFF	TGTGCCAGCAGCTCGGGACTTAGCGGGAACACCGGGGAGCTGTTTTTT
TRBV24-1	-	TRBJ1-2	CATSDPTGPGYTF	TGTGCCACCAGTGACCCCACAGGGCCTGGCTACACCTTC
TRBV6-2/TRBV6-3	-	TRBJ1-4	CASSYSAALEKLFF	TGTGCCAGCAGTTACTCGGCGGCGTTGGAAAAACTGTTTTTT
TRBV6-5	-	TRBJ2-1	CASWTGNNEQFF	TGTGCCAGCTGGACGGGAAACAATGAGCAGTTCTTC
TRBV6-1	-	TRBJ1-5	CASSESHSGQPQHF	TGTGCCAGCAGTGAATCCCATTCGGGTCAGCCCCAGCATTTT
TRBV28	-	TRBJ2-1	CASRPSRTAYNEQFF	TGTGCCAGCAGACCCTCCCGGACAGCCTACAATGAGCAGTTCTTC
TRBV7-9	-	TRBJ1-2	CASSLVLDYGYTF	TGTGCCAGCAGCTTAGTTCTAGACTATGGCTACACCTTC
TRBV19	-	TRBJ1-4	CASRGALTFEKLFF	TGTGCCAGTAGAGGCGCATTGACTTTCGAAAAACTGTTTTTT
TRBV11-2	-	TRBJ1-1	CASRWGGNTEAFF	TGTGCCAGCAGGTGGGGAGGGAACACTGAAGCTTTCTTT